A single T cell receptor beta chain is shown here with its context. This sample is part of a study of blood T cell repertoires in COVID-19. Unmatched junction bases numbered 3, after V lost 5 bases and J lost 6 bases. Germline V gene data show CDR1 as SEHNR and CDR2 as FQNEAQ (reference sequence). The CDR3 contains 13 residues. The protocol was immunoSEQ multiplex PCR, while the TCRdb copy is restricted to in-frame clones and leaves out a portion. The sample includes around 370,000 clones, about 93% of them seen just once. The receptor comes from a woman aged 18-35 years who had recovered from COVID-19. The chain employs TRBV7-9 and TRBJ1-2, with 10 bases aligning to TRBD1. The material sequenced was peripheral blood. For the CDR3, the DNA is TGTGCCAGCAGCACGGGACAGGGGAATGGCTACACCTTC. Translation: CASSTGQGNGYTF.